These T cell receptor beta chains were read from a single sample in a study of T cell repertoires in aging, cancer and after chemotherapy. TCRdb passed the multiplex PCR reads through MiXCR, listing each CDR3 protein once. This table holds 2,000 or so distinct CDR3 sequences, about 19% found once. Sequencing used blood. These receptors all stem from a human donor with a blood cancer. The CDR3 runs from the conserved cysteine through the conserved F or W. D genes are given only for firm matches. Clone size appears in some rows only: once, few, many, or a class for an expanded clone.

TRBV18	TRBJ2-7	few	TRBD2	CASSPGLAGVRDEQYF	TGTGCCAGCTCACCCGGACTAGCGGGAGTAAGAGACGAGCAGTACTTC
TRBV5-4	TRBJ1-5	medium-sized	-	CASSLERNQPQHF	TGTGCCAGCAGCTTGGAAAGGAATCAGCCCCAGCATTTT
TRBV20-1	TRBJ2-3	medium-sized	TRBD2	CSARTSGASTDTQYF	TGCAGTGCTCGGACTAGCGGGGCTAGCACAGATACGCAGTATTTT
TRBV7-2	TRBJ2-1	-	TRBD2	CASSLVRLAVYNEQFF	TGTGCCAGCAGCTTAGTTCGACTAGCGGTTTACAATGAGCAGTTCTTC
TRBV19	TRBJ2-1	large	-	CASSNNRAEQFF	TGTGCCAGTAGTAATAACAGGGCAGAGCAGTTCTTC
TRBV19	TRBJ2-1	medium-sized	-	CASITPWGEQFF	TGTGCCAGTATCACCCCCTGGGGTGAGCAGTTCTTC
TRBV27	TRBJ1-1	medium-sized	-	CASSFVGKRNTEAFF	TGTGCCAGCAGTTTTGTGGGGAAGCGGAACACTGAAGCTTTCTTT
TRBV10-3	TRBJ2-7	medium-sized	-	CAIRDSRDEQYF	TGTGCCATCAGGGACAGCCGGGACGAGCAGTACTTC
TRBV5-3	TRBJ2-1	-	TRBD2	CARSRGLAVWNNEQFF	TGTGCCAGAAGCCGAGGACTAGCGGTTTGGAACAATGAGCAGTTCTTC
TRBV27	TRBJ2-7	medium-sized	-	CASSIGTGWEQYF	TGTGCCAGCAGTATTGGGACGGGGTGGGAGCAGTACTTC
TRBV5-1	TRBJ1-2	medium-sized	TRBD1	CASSSGQGYNYGYTF	TGCGCCAGCAGCAGCGGACAGGGGTATAACTATGGCTACACCTTC
TRBV7-9	TRBJ2-4	medium-sized	-	CASSPPEGRRSKNIQYF	TGTGCCAGCTCGCCCCCTGAGGGGAGGAGATCCAAAAACATTCAGTACTTC
TRBV6-1	TRBJ2-7	-	-	CASSSPTGLFQEQYF	TGTGCCAGCTCTTCCCCAACGGGACTGTTCCAAGAGCAGTACTTC
TRBV7-9	TRBJ1-2	medium-sized	-	CASSLGGGYGYTF	TGTGCCAGCAGCTTAGGGGGAGGCTATGGCTACACCTTC
TRBV11-1	TRBJ2-7	medium-sized	-	CASSLAGATYEQYF	TGTGCCAGCAGCTTAGCCGGCGCCACCTACGAGCAGTACTTC
TRBV5-4	TRBJ1-1	few	-	CASSWGQSNTEAFF	TGTGCCAGCAGCTGGGGACAATCGAACACTGAAGCTTTCTTT
TRBV29-1	TRBJ2-3	-	-	CSAQVEGSTDTQYF	TGCAGCGCCCAAGTGGAAGGGTCCACAGATACGCAGTATTTT
TRBV9	TRBJ1-1	-	-	CASSVEGGRTEAFF	TGTGCCAGCAGCGTGGAGGGGGGTAGGACTGAAGCTTTCTTT
TRBV10-1	TRBJ2-7	few	-	CASSGHLSSYEQYF	TGCGCCAGCAGCGGACATCTTAGCTCCTACGAGCAGTACTTC
TRBV5-5	TRBJ1-1	medium-sized	-	CASSLVVTMNTEAFF	TGTGCCAGCAGCTTGGTTGTCACCATGAACACTGAAGCTTTCTTT
TRBV5-8	TRBJ2-7	few	TRBD1	CASKTGARGEQYF	TGTGCCAGCAAAACAGGGGCCCGTGGGGAGCAGTACTTC
TRBV15	TRBJ2-1	medium-sized	-	CATSRERDTPYNEQFF	TGTGCCACCAGCAGAGAGCGGGACACCCCCTACAATGAGCAGTTCTTC